This TCR beta chain was recovered during a study of cytomegalovirus exposure and HLA in healthy donors. Use of 60 Vbeta and 13 Jbeta primers characterized the PCR. TCRdb's table, derived via immunoSEQ multiplex PCR, lists solely in-frame clones and lacks some. This sample's table reports 50,000 to 70,000 clones. To note about this clone: Its target is not known.

The CDR3 contains 13 residues. The V end was cut by 0 bases, the J end by 6 bases, with 8 bases between. General study findings and limits: It emerged from a later analysis that several of the most significant clusters appeared to be linked to common viral pathogens. In a later analysis, productive TCRs from donors in an Asian-associated ancestry cluster reportedly carried fewer N-insertions than the cohort mean.

The TCR originated in a male donor in good health and CMV-seronegative. Sequenced: PBMCs. The J gene is TRBJ1-1, the V gene TRBV6-7; the D gene is possibly TRBD1 (5 bases). TRBV6-7 is given ORF status, its function remaining uncertain. CDR3 loop: CASSYSKGAEAFF. CDR3 in DNA: TGTGCCAGCAGTTACTCGAAAGGGGCTGAAGCTTTCTTT.